This TCR beta chain was sequenced for a study of high-grade serous ovarian cancer treatment subgroups. Findings of the study overall: CDR1 and CDR2 were left unanalyzed; analyses focused on CDR3.

The V end was cut by 4 bases, the J end by 6 bases, with 15 bases between. CDR1 MGHRA and CDR2 YSYEKL come from the germline V gene. This CDR3 is built from 14 residues. Tumor samples were obtained before definitive surgery or chemotherapy. In this sample, this clone turned up a few times. Its cognate antigen is unknown. TCRdb keeps only in-frame clones here, not all; method: immunoSEQ multiplex PCR. The table shows more than 6,500 clones, with 79% occurring only once. The chain recombines TRBV4-1 with TRBJ1-2, with D maybe TRBD1 (6 bases). The TCR was taken from a human donor with high-grade serous ovarian cancer. The sample was tumor tissue. CDR3 in amino acids: CASSLTGQTNGYTF. Written as DNA, the CDR3 is TGCGCCAGCAGCCTGACCGGACAGACTAATGGCTACACCTTC.